A selection of T cell receptor beta chains follows, all from one sample in a study of blood T cell repertoires in COVID-19. The protocol was immunoSEQ multiplex PCR, while the TCRdb copy is restricted to in-frame clones and leaves out a portion. The table shows 300,000 to 400,000 clones, with 80% to 90% occurring only once. The sequenced sample consisted of PBMCs or T cells enriched from blood (not recorded which). The receptors stem from a man aged 18 to 30 who had recovered from COVID-19. Both conserved end residues are part of each CDR3. A D gene is named only where the DNA matches it firmly. Clone size is not always given. Where it is, it says once, few, many or a class for expanded clones.

len | j_gene | abundance | d_gene | v_gene | CDR3aa | CDR3nt
12 | TRBJ2-7 | NA | TRBD1 | TRBV12-3/TRBV12-4 | CASSFDRVEQYF | TGTGCCAGCAGTTTTGACAGGGTCGAGCAGTACTTC
15 | TRBJ1-5 | NA | TRBD1 | TRBV18 | CASSNRGLGYQPQHF | TGTGCCAGCTCAAACAGGGGGCTTGGATATCAGCCCCAGCATTTT
19 | TRBJ2-5 | NA | TRBD2 | TRBV4-1 | CASSQDPGLAGVNQETQYF | TGCGCCAGCAGCCAAGATCCGGGACTAGCGGGAGTGAACCAAGAGACCCAGTACTTC
19 | TRBJ2-1 | NA | TRBD2 | TRBV4-3 | CASSLGLAGILPTYNEQFF | TGCGCCAGCAGCCTAGGACTAGCGGGAATTCTCCCAACCTACAATGAGCAGTTCTTC
15 | TRBJ1-1 | NA | TRBD1 | TRBV5-1 | CASSLGGQGSTEAFF | TGCGCCAGCAGCTTGGGAGGACAGGGGAGCACTGAAGCTTTCTTT
13 | TRBJ2-1 | NA | TRBD1 | TRBV12-3/TRBV12-4 | CASSSGPGQGEFF | TGTGCCAGCAGTTCGGGACCGGGACAGGGAGAATTCTTC
13 | TRBJ1-5 | NA | NA | TRBV12-3/TRBV12-4 | CASSDRLFGSQHF | TGTGCCAGCAGTGACAGGCTCTTTGGGTCCCAGCATTTT
15 | TRBJ1-5 | once | TRBD1 | TRBV7-6 | CASSVRTGVEQPQHF | TGTGCCAGCAGCGTAAGGACAGGAGTGGAGCAGCCCCAGCATTTT
19 | TRBJ2-1 | NA | TRBD2 | TRBV4-3 | CASRKKGLAGGHSYNEQFF | TGCGCCAGCAGGAAAAAGGGACTAGCGGGAGGGCACTCCTACAATGAGCAGTTCTTC
15 | TRBJ1-5 | NA | TRBD1 | TRBV18 | CASSPYATGDQPQHF | TGTGCCAGCTCACCATACGCGACAGGGGATCAGCCCCAGCATTTT
15 | TRBJ1-2 | NA | TRBD1 | TRBV3-1/TRBV3-2 | CASSPRTGANYGYTF | TGTGCCAGCAGCCCCAGGACAGGGGCTAACTATGGCTACACCTTC
12 | TRBJ2-1 | NA | NA | TRBV4-1 | CASSQGRGEQFF | TGCGCCAGCAGCCAAGGCCGAGGGGAGCAGTTCTTC
13 | TRBJ1-1 | NA | TRBD1 | TRBV2 | CASSEAGQGSAFF | TGTGCCAGCAGTGAAGCCGGACAGGGGTCGGCTTTCTTT
17 | TRBJ1-2 | NA | NA | TRBV7-9 | CASSISQGEVTNYGYTF | TGTGCCAGCAGCATAAGTCAAGGGGAGGTTACTAACTATGGCTACACCTTC
13 | TRBJ2-5 | few | TRBD1 | TRBV7-3 | CASSADREETQYF | TGTGCCAGCAGCGCGGACAGGGAAGAGACCCAGTACTTC
13 | TRBJ2-7 | NA | NA | TRBV15 | CATAPGAAYEQYF | TGTGCCACCGCACCTGGGGCAGCCTACGAGCAGTACTTC
14 | TRBJ2-5 | NA | TRBD1 | TRBV5-1 | CASSRTGDQETQYF | TGCGCCAGCAGCCGGACAGGTGATCAGGAGACCCAGTACTTC
15 | TRBJ1-1 | NA | NA | TRBV11-2 | CASSLRQAQGTEAFF | TGTGCCAGCAGCCTTCGACAGGCCCAAGGGACTGAAGCTTTCTTT
17 | TRBJ2-7 | NA | NA | TRBV7-9 | CASSNLASDPSSYEQYF | TGTGCCAGCAGCAACCTAGCCTCCGACCCGAGCTCCTACGAGCAGTACTTC
16 | TRBJ1-3 | NA | TRBD1 | TRBV5-1 | CASSVQGQGIGNTIYF | TGCGCCAGCAGCGTACAGGGACAGGGGATCGGAAACACCATATATTTT
13 | TRBJ1-2 | NA | TRBD1 | TRBV2 | CASSPGQGIGYTF | TGTGCCAGCAGCCCGGGACAGGGGATTGGCTACACCTTC
15 | TRBJ1-1 | NA | TRBD1 | TRBV5-4 | CASSGLRGQESEAFF | TGTGCCAGCAGCGGCCTCAGGGGGCAAGAGTCTGAAGCTTTCTTT
17 | TRBJ1-5 | once | NA | TRBV7-4 | CASSLSARESLNQPQHF | TGTGCCAGCAGCTTATCGGCCAGGGAATCTTTAAATCAGCCCCAGCATTTT
13 | TRBJ2-2 | NA | NA | TRBV11-2 | CASSFIVAGELFF | TGTGCCAGCAGCTTTATAGTTGCCGGGGAGCTGTTTTTT
14 | TRBJ1-1 | NA | NA | TRBV4-2 | CASSQDRGGTEAFF | TGTGCCAGCAGCCAAGATAGGGGGGGGACTGAAGCTTTCTTT
12 | TRBJ2-7 | NA | NA | TRBV2 | CASTNQGYEQYF | TGTGCCAGTACTAACCAAGGTTACGAGCAGTACTTC
13 | TRBJ1-1 | NA | TRBD1 | TRBV7-6 | CASSRQGNTEAFF | TGTGCCAGCAGCCGACAGGGCAACACTGAAGCTTTCTTT
14 | TRBJ2-1 | few | NA | TRBV10-2 | CASSESPGDNEQFF | TGCGCCAGCAGTGAGTCGCCGGGGGACAATGAGCAGTTCTTC
16 | TRBJ2-7 | once | TRBD2 | TRBV5-5 | CASRRHLDSGGYEQYF | TGTGCCAGCAGGCGACACTTAGACAGCGGGGGATACGAGCAGTACTTC
12 | TRBJ2-5 | NA | NA | TRBV12-3/TRBV12-4 | CASARVVETQYF | TGTGCCAGCGCGAGGGTCGTAGAGACCCAGTACTTC
16 | TRBJ2-7 | NA | TRBD2 | TRBV7-6 | CASSLITSGGTYEQYF | TGTGCCAGCAGCTTGATAACTAGCGGGGGGACCTACGAGCAGTACTTC
16 | TRBJ2-2 | NA | NA | TRBV11-2 | CASSPLGRVNTGELFF | TGTGCCAGCAGCCCCCTCGGGCGGGTGAACACCGGGGAGCTGTTTTTT
15 | TRBJ2-2 | NA | NA | TRBV3-1/TRBV3-2 | CASSPEGRFRGELFF | TGTGCCAGCAGCCCTGAGGGCCGGTTTAGAGGGGAGCTGTTTTTT
16 | TRBJ1-2 | NA | NA | TRBV11-2 | CASSLGYRTATYGYTF | TGTGCCAGCAGCTTAGGTTATCGGACAGCCACTTATGGCTACACCTTC
14 | TRBJ2-2 | NA | NA | TRBV27 | CASRYSANTGELFF | TGTGCCAGCAGGTACTCTGCGAACACCGGGGAGCTGTTTTTT
17 | TRBJ1-2 | NA | NA | TRBV7-2 | CASSLGPHGQAPYGYTF | TGTGCCAGCAGCTTAGGACCCCACGGCCAGGCCCCCTATGGCTACACCTTC
13 | TRBJ1-4 | NA | TRBD1 | TRBV5-1 | CASATGSGEKLFF | TGCGCCAGCGCGACAGGGTCTGGAGAAAAACTGTTTTTT
16 | TRBJ2-7 | once | TRBD1 | TRBV19 | CASTGERTGGSYEQYF | TGTGCCAGTACTGGTGAGCGGACAGGGGGGTCCTACGAGCAGTACTTC
15 | TRBJ2-1 | NA | TRBD1 | TRBV6-5 | CASSSAGTVDNEQFF | TGTGCCAGCAGTTCGGCCGGGACAGTAGACAATGAGCAGTTCTTC
14 | TRBJ2-2 | few | NA | TRBV9 | CASSVEDLTGELFF | TGTGCCAGCAGCGTCGAGGATTTAACCGGGGAGCTGTTTTTT
13 | TRBJ2-3 | NA | NA | TRBV13 | CASSPTGTDTQYF | TGTGCCAGCAGCCCAACAGGGACAGATACGCAGTATTTT
13 | TRBJ2-1 | NA | NA | TRBV5-1 | CASSFREYNEQFF | TGCGCCAGCAGCTTCCGGGAGTACAATGAGCAGTTCTTC
16 | TRBJ2-1 | NA | TRBD1 | TRBV27 | CASSRDRVTRRNEQFF | TGTGCCAGCAGTAGAGACAGGGTTACTCGGCGGAATGAGCAGTTCTTC
18 | TRBJ1-2 | few | NA | TRBV24-1 | CATSDLDVGEPSNYGYTF | TGTGCCACCAGTGATTTGGACGTAGGAGAACCATCTAACTATGGCTACACCTTC
15 | TRBJ2-3 | once | NA | TRBV15 | CATSRLGAQLGTQYF | TGTGCCACCAGCAGATTAGGAGCTCAGCTGGGTACGCAGTATTTT
15 | TRBJ2-3 | NA | TRBD1 | TRBV27 | CATLPGTDSTDTQYF | TGTGCCACCCTCCCCGGGACAGATAGCACAGATACGCAGTATTTT